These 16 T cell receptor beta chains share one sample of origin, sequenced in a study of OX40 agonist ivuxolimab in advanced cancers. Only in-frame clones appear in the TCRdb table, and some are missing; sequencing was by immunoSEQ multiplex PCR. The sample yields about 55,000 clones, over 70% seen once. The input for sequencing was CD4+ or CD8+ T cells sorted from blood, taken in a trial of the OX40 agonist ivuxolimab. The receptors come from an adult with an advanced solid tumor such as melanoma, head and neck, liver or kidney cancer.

The CDR3 bases are TGTGCCAGCAGCGTCGGAATGCGGACTGAAGCTTTCTTT. Protein sequence: CASSVGMRTEAFF. V is TRBV9 and J is TRBJ1-1; D gene ambiguous. CDR3 length: 13 residues. Germline values: CDR1 SGDLS, CDR2 YYNGEE. Trimming shortened V by 2 bases and J by 5 bases, and 10 bases separated the two germline ends.

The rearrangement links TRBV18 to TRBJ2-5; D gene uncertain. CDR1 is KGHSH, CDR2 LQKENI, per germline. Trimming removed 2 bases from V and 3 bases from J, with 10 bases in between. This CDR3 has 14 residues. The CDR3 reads CASSPIGFEETQYF. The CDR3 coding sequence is TGTGCCAGCTCACCAATCGGGTTCGAAGAGACCCAGTACTTC.

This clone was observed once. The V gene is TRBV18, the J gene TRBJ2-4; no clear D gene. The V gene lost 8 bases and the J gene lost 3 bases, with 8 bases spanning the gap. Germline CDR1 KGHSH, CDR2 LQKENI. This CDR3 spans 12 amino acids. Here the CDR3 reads CASGTLKNIQYF. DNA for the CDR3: TGTGCCAGCGGAACCCTCAAAAACATTCAGTACTTC. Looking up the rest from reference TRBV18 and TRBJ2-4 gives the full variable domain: NAGVMQNPRHLVRRRGQEARLRCSPMKGHSHVYWYRQLPEEGLKFMVYLQKENIIDESGMPKERFSAEFPKEGPSILRIQQVVRGDSAAYFCASGTLKNIQYFGAGTRLSVL.

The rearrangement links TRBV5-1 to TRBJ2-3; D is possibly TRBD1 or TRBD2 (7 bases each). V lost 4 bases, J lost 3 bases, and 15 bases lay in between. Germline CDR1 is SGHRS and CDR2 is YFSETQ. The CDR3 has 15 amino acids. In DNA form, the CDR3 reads TGCGCCAGCAGCCCAGGGGGGGGCAGAACAGATACGCAGTATTTT. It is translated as CASSPGGGRTDTQYF.

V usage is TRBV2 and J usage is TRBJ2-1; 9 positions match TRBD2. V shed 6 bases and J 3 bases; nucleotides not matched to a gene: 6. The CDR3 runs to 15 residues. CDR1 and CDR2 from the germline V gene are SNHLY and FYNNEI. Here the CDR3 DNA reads TGTGCCAGCAGCGAATTACTAGCGGGCTACAATGAGCAGTTCTTC. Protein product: CASSELLAGYNEQFF.

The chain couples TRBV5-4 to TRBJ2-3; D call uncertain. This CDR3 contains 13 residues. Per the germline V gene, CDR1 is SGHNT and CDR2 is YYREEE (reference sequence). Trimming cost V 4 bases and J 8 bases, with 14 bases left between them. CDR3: CASSGDIRFTQYF. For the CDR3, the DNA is TGTGCCAGCAGCGGAGATATTAGGTTTACGCAGTATTTT.

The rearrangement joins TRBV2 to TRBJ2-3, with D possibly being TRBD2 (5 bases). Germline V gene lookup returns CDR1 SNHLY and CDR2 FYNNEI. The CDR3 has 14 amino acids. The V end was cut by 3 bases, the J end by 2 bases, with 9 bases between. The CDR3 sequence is CASSEGSATDTQYF. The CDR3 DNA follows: TGTGCCAGCAGTGAGGGGAGCGCCACAGATACGCAGTATTTT.

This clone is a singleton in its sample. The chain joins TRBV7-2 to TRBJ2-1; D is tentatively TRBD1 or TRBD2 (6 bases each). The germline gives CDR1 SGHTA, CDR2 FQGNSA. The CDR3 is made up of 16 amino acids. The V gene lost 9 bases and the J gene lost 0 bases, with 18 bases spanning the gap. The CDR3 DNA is TGTGCCAGTACGGGGGCAGCGACGAGCTCCTACAATGAGCAGTTCTTC. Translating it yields CASTGAATSSYNEQFF. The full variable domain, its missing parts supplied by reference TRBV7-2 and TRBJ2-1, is GAGVSQSPSNKVTEKGKDVELRCDPISGHTALYWYRQSLGQGLEFLIYFQGNSAPDKSGLPSDRFSAERTGGSVSTLTIQRTQQEDSAVYLCASTGAATSSYNEQFFGPGTRLTVL.

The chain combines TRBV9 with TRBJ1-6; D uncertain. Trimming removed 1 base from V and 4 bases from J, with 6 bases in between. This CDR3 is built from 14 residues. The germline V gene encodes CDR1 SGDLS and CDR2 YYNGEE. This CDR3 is CASSVQQYNSPLHF. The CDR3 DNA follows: TGTGCCAGCAGCGTACAGCAGTATAATTCACCCCTCCACTTT.

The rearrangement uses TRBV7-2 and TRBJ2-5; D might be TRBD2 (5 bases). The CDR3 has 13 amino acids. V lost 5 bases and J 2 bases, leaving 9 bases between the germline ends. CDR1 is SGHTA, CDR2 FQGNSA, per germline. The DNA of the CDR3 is TGTGCCAGCAGCCGAGGGTCACAAGAGACCCAGTACTTC. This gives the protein CASSRGSQETQYF.

CDR3 in DNA: TGTGCCAGCAGCTTGGGACAGAATAATGAAAAACTGTTTTTT. It codes for CASSLGQNNEKLFF. The chain is built from TRBV11-2 and TRBJ1-4; 7 bases map to TRBD1. This CDR3 is built from 14 residues. Germline CDR1 and CDR2: SGHAT and FQNNGV. The V segment lost 3 bases and the J segment 4 bases; nucleotides outside the gene matches: 2.

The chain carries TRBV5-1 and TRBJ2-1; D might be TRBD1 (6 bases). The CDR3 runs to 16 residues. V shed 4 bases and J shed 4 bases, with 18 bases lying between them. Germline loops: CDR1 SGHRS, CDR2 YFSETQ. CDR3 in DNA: TGCGCCAGCAGCGCCGGGGACATAAGGACGTACAATGAGCAGTTCTTC. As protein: CASSAGDIRTYNEQFF.

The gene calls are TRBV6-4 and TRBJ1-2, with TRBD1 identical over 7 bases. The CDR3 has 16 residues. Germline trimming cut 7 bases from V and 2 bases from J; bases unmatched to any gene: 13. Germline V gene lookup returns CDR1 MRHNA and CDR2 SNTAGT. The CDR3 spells CASTPGGQTPNYGYTF. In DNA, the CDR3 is TGTGCCAGCACCCCTGGGGGACAGACACCCAACTATGGCTACACCTTC.

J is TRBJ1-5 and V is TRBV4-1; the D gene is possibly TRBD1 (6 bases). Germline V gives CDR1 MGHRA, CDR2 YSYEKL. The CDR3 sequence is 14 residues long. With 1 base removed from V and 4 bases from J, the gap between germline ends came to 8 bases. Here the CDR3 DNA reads TGCGCCAGCAGCCAAGGGACAGAAAATCAGCCCCAGCATTTT. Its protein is CASSQGTENQPQHF.

CDR3 sequence: CASSIGASGGLRAFF. DNA for the CDR3: TGTGCCAGCAGCATAGGGGCCTCAGGGGGCCTAAGAGCTTTCTTT. The chain carries TRBV5-6 and TRBJ1-1; TRBD1 aligns across 8 bases. CDR3 length: 15 residues. Trimming took 4 bases from V and 10 from J; bases not matched to a gene: 15. Germline lookup yields CDR1 SGHDT and CDR2 YYEEEE.

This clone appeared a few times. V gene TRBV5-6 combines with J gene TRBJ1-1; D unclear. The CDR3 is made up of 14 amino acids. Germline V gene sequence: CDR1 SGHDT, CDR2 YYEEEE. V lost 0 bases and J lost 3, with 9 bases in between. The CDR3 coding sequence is TGTGCCAGCAGCTTGGACACTTACTACACTGAAGCTTTCTTT. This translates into CASSLDTYYTEAFF.